One sample yielded the 31 T cell receptor beta chains listed below, sequenced in a study of OX40 agonist ivuxolimab in advanced cancers. Sequenced by immunoSEQ multiplex PCR; TCRdb stores in-frame clones only, minus some. The sample has tens of thousands of clones; 70% to 90% are singletons. Source: CD4+ or CD8+ T cells sorted from blood, taken in a trial of the OX40 agonist ivuxolimab. The source is an adult with an advanced solid tumor such as melanoma, head and neck, liver or kidney cancer.

The V call is TRBV25-1, the J call TRBJ1-1; D may be TRBD1 (5 bases). V gave up 4 bases and J gave up 5 bases, with 14 bases separating them. CDR1 is MGHDK and CDR2 is SYGVNS in the germline V gene. The CDR3 contains 14 residues. Here the CDR3 reads CASSAPEGWTEAFF. The DNA for the CDR3 is TGTGCCAGCAGTGCGCCCGAGGGGTGGACTGAAGCTTTCTTT.

V gene TRBV19 combines with J gene TRBJ1-5, with a possible D match to TRBD1 (6 bases). Trimming took off 6 bases at V and 5 bases at J, with 11 bases between the two ends. CDR3 length equals 13 residues. CDR1 is LNHDA, CDR2 SQIVND, per germline (reference sequence). In DNA, the CDR3 is TGTGCCAGTAGCGGTACAGGGCATCAGCCCCAGCATTTT. Its translation is CASSGTGHQPQHF.

The CDR3 coding sequence is TGTGCCAGTAGTACCTCCGGGGCGCCGAACACTGAAGCTTTCTTT. Translated: CASSTSGAPNTEAFF. V is TRBV19 and J is TRBJ1-1; possibly TRBD1 for D (5 bases). CDR3 size: 15 residues. Trimming shortened V by 4 bases and J by 1 base, and 13 bases separated the two germline ends. Germline-derived CDR1 and CDR2 are LNHDA and SQIVND (reference sequence).

This chain uses TRBV29-1 with TRBJ2-7; the D gene is possibly TRBD1 (6 bases). This CDR3 region has 12 residues. Germline V lookup: CDR1 SQVTM, CDR2 ANQGSEA. Trimming took off 4 bases at V and 3 bases at J, with 10 bases between the two ends. CDR3 nucleotides: TGCAGCGTTGTCAGGGGCCGCTACGAGCAGTACTTC. This codes for CSVVRGRYEQYF.

This clone was picked up a small number of times. This rearrangement joins TRBV5-6 to TRBJ1-6; D unresolved. CDR1 SGHDT and CDR2 YYEEEE come from the germline V gene. The length of the CDR3 is 13 residues. The ends were cut back, 0 bases at V and 10 bases at J, with 8 bases in the middle. The CDR3: CASSLGLGSPLHF. CDR3 nucleotides: TGTGCCAGCAGCTTGGGGTTGGGGTCACCCCTCCACTTT.

J is TRBJ2-1 and V is TRBV5-4; D may be TRBD1 (6 bases). The CDR3 runs 12 residues. CDR1 and CDR2 from the germline V gene are SGHNT and YYREEE (reference sequence). V lost 4 bases to trimming and J lost 7 bases, with 9 bases between them. The CDR3 DNA reads as TGTGCCAGCAGCCTTACAGGGAATGAGCAGTTCTTC. This codes for CASSLTGNEQFF.

The genes are TRBV7-9 and TRBJ2-1; maybe TRBD1 (5 bases). Germline values: CDR1 SEHNR, CDR2 FQNEAQ (reference sequence). The CDR3 spans 14 residues. The V end lost 6 bases, the J end lost 8 bases, and 17 bases lay between the germline ends. CDR3 sequence reads: CASSFYDSSDEQFF. CDR3 coding DNA: TGTGCCAGCAGTTTTTACGACAGCTCCGATGAGCAGTTCTTC.

The chain links TRBV5-8 to TRBJ1-4; D is undetermined. CDR1 and CDR2 from the germline V gene are SGHTS and YDEGEE. CDR3 length: 14 residues. The ends were cut back, 1 base at V and 8 bases at J, with 12 bases in the middle. CDR3 in amino acids: CASSLRQAREKLFF. The CDR3 DNA sequence: TGTGCCAGCAGCTTGAGGCAGGCGAGGGAAAAACTGTTTTTT. The full variable domain, completed using reference TRBV5-8 and TRBJ1-4, is EAGVTQSPTHLIKTRGQQATLRCSPISGHTSVYWYQQALGLGLQFLLWYDEGEERNRGNFPPRFSGRQFPNYSSELNVNALELEDSALYLCASSLRQAREKLFFGSGTQLSVL.

Relative to its sample, this clone is medium-sized. J is TRBJ2-1 and V is TRBV9, with D perhaps matching TRBD1 (5 bases). V lost 5 bases and J 9 bases, leaving 15 bases between the germline ends. This CDR3 has 13 residues. The germline CDR1 and CDR2 sequences are SGDLS and YYNGEE. The CDR3, as DNA: TGTGCCAGCAGTTTCCAGGACAAGGGTGAGCAGTTCTTC. Protein sequence: CASSFQDKGEQFF.

The chain recombines TRBV7-9 with TRBJ2-7; D call uncertain. The CDR3 contains 12 residues. Deletions cut 5 bases from V and 6 bases from J, with 11 bases between. Germline-derived CDR1 and CDR2 are SEHNR and FQNEAQ (reference sequence). The CDR3 bases are TGTGCCAGCAGCCCCAGGATCGGCGAGCAGTACTTC. This codes for CASSPRIGEQYF.

This rearrangement joins TRBV13 to TRBJ2-1, with TRBD1 identical over 7 bases. This CDR3 spans 14 amino acids. The V segment lost 5 bases and the J segment 1 base; nucleotides outside the gene matches: 2. Per the germline V gene, CDR1 is PRHDT and CDR2 is FYEKMQ (reference sequence). The CDR3 spells CASSPGQSYNEQFF. CDR3 sequence (DNA): TGTGCCAGCAGCCCGGGACAGTCCTACAATGAGCAGTTCTTC.

On this clone itself: Other nucleotide sequences from this sample produce the same CDR3. This sequence joins TRBV27 and TRBJ1-1, with D perhaps TRBD1 (6 bases). Germline assignment: CDR1 MNHEY and CDR2 SMNVEV (reference sequence). Deletions cut 2 bases from V and 4 bases from J, with 8 bases between. The CDR3 is 13 residues long. CDR3 sequence: CASSLGGGTEAFF. Written as DNA, the CDR3 is TGTGCCAGCAGTTTAGGAGGGGGCACTGAAGCTTTCTTT.

V usage is TRBV7-9 and J usage is TRBJ2-5; TRBD1 might be the D (5 bases). The V and J ends lost 6 bases and 1 base respectively, with 9 bases between them. Germline loops: CDR1 SEHNR, CDR2 FQNEAQ (reference sequence). The CDR3 totals 13 residues. CDR3 nucleotide sequence: TGTGCCAGCAGATCAGGGTTCCAAGAGACCCAGTACTTC. This codes for CASRSGFQETQYF.

The CDR3 nucleotides are TGCAGCGTTGAAGCGACCTGGACAGGTTTAGGGGACGAGCAGTACTTC. Residues: CSVEATWTGLGDEQYF. The chain recombines TRBV29-1 with TRBJ2-7; 7 nucleotides match TRBD1. After removal of 1 base from V and 5 bases from J, the junction contained 14 bases not matched to a gene. Germline V gene lookup returns CDR1 SQVTM and CDR2 ANQGSEA. This CDR3 has 16 residues.

The gene calls are TRBV2 and TRBJ2-7; D unresolved. The CDR3 has 10 amino acids. Germline V CDR1 and CDR2: SNHLY, FYNNEI. V lost 8 bases, J lost 3 bases, and 5 bases lay in between. The CDR3 region is CASQSYEQYF. In nucleotides, the CDR3 is TGTGCCAGCCAAAGCTACGAGCAGTACTTC.

The chain couples TRBV5-1 to TRBJ1-2; TRBD1 might be the D (5 bases). The germline gives CDR1 SGHRS, CDR2 YFSETQ. V lost 0 bases, J lost 0 bases, and 12 bases lay in between. CDR3 length: 16 amino acids. CDR3 nucleotides: TGCGCCAGCAGCTTGGGAGTCACAGGTGCTAACTATGGCTACACCTTC. Translated: CASSLGVTGANYGYTF.

The chain carries TRBV19 and TRBJ2-1; D possibly corresponds to TRBD2 (6 bases). V lost 4 bases and J 4 bases, leaving 14 bases between the germline ends. Germline V gene sequence: CDR1 LNHDA, CDR2 SQIVND (reference sequence). CDR3 length equals 15 residues. The CDR3 sequence: CASSTPGTEYNEQFF. The CDR3 region has the DNA TGTGCCAGTAGTACCCCCGGGACTGAATACAATGAGCAGTTCTTC. The whole variable domain, filled in from reference TRBV19 and TRBJ2-1, reads DGGITQSPKYLFRKEGQNVTLSCEQNLNHDAMYWYRQDPGQGLRLIYYSQIVNDFQKGDIAEGYSVSREKKESFPLTVTSAQKNPTAFYLCASSTPGTEYNEQFFGPGTRLTVL.

V is TRBV4-1 and J is TRBJ2-5, with 10 bases lining up with TRBD2. The germline V gene has CDR1 MGHRA and CDR2 YSYEKL. Germline trimming cut 1 base from V and 4 bases from J; bases unmatched to any gene: 9. The CDR3 has 17 residues. CDR3: CASSQGPASGSRETQYF. The CDR3 region has the DNA TGCGCCAGCAGCCAAGGGCCTGCTAGCGGGAGTAGAGAGACCCAGTACTTC.

J is TRBJ2-7 and V is TRBV11-2; weak D call: TRBD1 (6 bases). Between the trimmed V and J ends, which lost 1 base and 11 bases, there was a span of 9 bases. The CDR3 runs 11 residues. Per the germline V gene, CDR1 is SGHAT and CDR2 is FQNNGV. Here the CDR3 DNA reads TGTGCCAGCAGCTTAGGGCAGGGGAAGTACTTC. Its translation: CASSLGQGKYF.

The genes are TRBV6-5 and TRBJ2-2; 7 bases align to TRBD2. V was clipped by 4 bases and J by 1 base; unmatched bases: 3. CDR3 length equals 15 residues. In germline, CDR1 is MNHEY, CDR2 SVGAGI. In DNA form, the CDR3 reads TGTGCCAGCAGTTTAGCGGGTTGGAACACCGGGGAGCTGTTTTTT. This codes for CASSLAGWNTGELFF.

The chain carries TRBV13 and TRBJ2-7; D is uncertain. Trimming stripped 1 base from V and 3 bases from J, with 7 bases between. Per germline, CDR1 PRHDT and CDR2 FYEKMQ (reference sequence). This CDR3 comprises 13 residues. The DNA of the CDR3 is TGTGCCAGCAGCTTAGAAGGCGGCTACGAGCAGTACTTC. Its protein product is CASSLEGGYEQYF.

The chain links TRBV2 to TRBJ2-3; 8 bases agree with TRBD2. CDR1 is SNHLY, CDR2 FYNNEI, per germline. The CDR3 spans 15 residues. Losses at the gene ends were 4 bases for V and 4 bases for J; bases not matched to a gene: 7. In nucleotides, the CDR3 is TGTGCCAGCAGTGTCTTACGGGGGGGGCCAGATACGCAGTATTTT. Its protein product is CASSVLRGGPDTQYF.

The genes are TRBV27 and TRBJ1-3; D not certain. Germline lookup yields CDR1 MNHEY and CDR2 SMNVEV (reference sequence). This CDR3 is built from 14 residues. With 3 bases removed from V and 4 bases from J, the gap between germline ends came to 10 bases. The CDR3, as DNA: TGTGCCAGCAGTTTTTCGAACAGCGGAAACACCATATATTTT. This sequence encodes CASSFSNSGNTIYF.

This clone was detected once. The chain recombines TRBV27 with TRBJ2-1, with D perhaps matching TRBD2 (6 bases). CDR1 is MNHEY, CDR2 SMNVEV, per germline (reference sequence). V shed 9 bases and J shed 4 bases, with 16 bases lying between them. This CDR3 has 14 amino acids. The CDR3 nucleotides read TGTGCCAGTTTTAGCGGAGAGTCTTACAATGAGCAGTTCTTC. Translating it yields CASFSGESYNEQFF.

The rearrangement uses TRBV9 and TRBJ1-5; the D is unclear. There are 15 residues in the CDR3. Trimming took 0 bases from V and 3 from J, leaving 10 bases between them. The V gene's germline CDR1 is SGDLS and CDR2 YYNGEE. The CDR3: CASSVGGNHNQPQHF. CDR3 nucleotide sequence: TGTGCCAGCAGCGTAGGGGGAAACCACAATCAGCCCCAGCATTTT. Full variable domain (remainder filled in from reference TRBV9 and TRBJ1-5): DSGVTQTPKHLITATGQRVTLRCSPRSGDLSVYWYQQSLDQGLQFLIQYYNGEERAKGNILERFSAQQFPDLHSELNLSSLELGDSALYFCASSVGGNHNQPQHFGDGTRLSIL.

V gene TRBV5-6 combines with J gene TRBJ1-2, with 7 bases matching TRBD1. Germline CDR1 reads SGHDT; CDR2 reads YYEEEE. CDR3 size: 14 residues. The V segment lost 4 bases and the J segment 2 bases; nucleotides outside the gene matches: 5. CDR3 residues: CASSMWTGNYGYTF. For the CDR3, the DNA is TGTGCCAGCAGCATGTGGACAGGAAACTATGGCTACACCTTC.

This clone has a handful of counts. The V call is TRBV5-6, the J call TRBJ1-1; D not certain. V was pared by 3 bases and J by 3 bases, with 15 bases between. The germline gives CDR1 SGHDT, CDR2 YYEEEE. The CDR3 has 15 residues. CDR3 residues: CASSSVERLHTEAFF. The DNA for the CDR3 is TGTGCCAGCAGCTCGGTGGAAAGGCTACACACTGAAGCTTTCTTT.

The rearrangement joins TRBV7-2 to TRBJ2-7, with D tentatively TRBD1 or TRBD2 (5 bases each). Germline V lookup: CDR1 SGHTA, CDR2 FQGNSA. Trimming stripped 1 base from V and 3 bases from J, with 7 bases between. The CDR3 spans 13 residues. The CDR3 sequence: CASSLGGGYEQYF. In DNA, the CDR3 is TGTGCCAGCAGCTTAGGTGGGGGCTACGAGCAGTACTTC. Together with reference TRBV7-2 and TRBJ2-7, the CDR3 gives the full variable domain: GAGVSQSPSNKVTEKGKDVELRCDPISGHTALYWYRQSLGQGLEFLIYFQGNSAPDKSGLPSDRFSAERTGGSVSTLTIQRTQQEDSAVYLCASSLGGGYEQYFGPGTRLTVT.

This clone was seen only a few times. This sequence joins TRBV28 and TRBJ1-5; D uncertain. In germline, CDR1 is MDHEN, CDR2 SYDVKM. With 3 bases removed from V and 0 bases from J, the gap between germline ends came to 9 bases. CDR3 length: 15 amino acids. The CDR3 protein is CASSFSGNSNQPQHF. CDR3 DNA sequence: TGTGCCAGCAGTTTTTCCGGAAATAGCAATCAGCCCCAGCATTTT.

There are a few counts of this clone. The chain couples TRBV28 to TRBJ2-7, with D maybe TRBD2 (6 bases). The CDR3 is 18 residues long. Trimming stripped 2 bases from V and 6 bases from J, with 26 bases between. Per the germline V gene, CDR1 is MDHEN and CDR2 is SYDVKM. The CDR3 loop is CASSLPAGGRQPGGEQYF. In DNA form, the CDR3 reads TGTGCCAGCAGTTTACCGGCCGGAGGGCGGCAACCCGGGGGCGAGCAGTACTTC.

This chain joins TRBV5-6 and TRBJ2-3; perhaps D is TRBD1 or TRBD2 (5 bases each). Germline lookup yields CDR1 SGHDT and CDR2 YYEEEE. The CDR3 is 14 residues long. The germline V and J ends were trimmed by 6 bases and 2 bases, with 13 bases remaining between them. CDR3 residues: CASNEGPYTDTQYF. The CDR3 DNA is TGTGCCAGCAACGAGGGACCCTACACAGATACGCAGTATTTT.